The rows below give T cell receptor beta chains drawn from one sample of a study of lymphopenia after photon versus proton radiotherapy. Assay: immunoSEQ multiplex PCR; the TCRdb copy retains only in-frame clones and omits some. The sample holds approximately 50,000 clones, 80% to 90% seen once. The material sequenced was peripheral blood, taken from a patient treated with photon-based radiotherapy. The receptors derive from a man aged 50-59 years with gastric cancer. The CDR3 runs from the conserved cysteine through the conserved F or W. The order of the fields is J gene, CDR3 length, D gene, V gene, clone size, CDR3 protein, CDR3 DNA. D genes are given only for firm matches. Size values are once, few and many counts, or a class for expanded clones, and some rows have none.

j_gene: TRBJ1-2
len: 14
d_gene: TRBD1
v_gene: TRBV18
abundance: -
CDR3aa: CASSPTGQMEGYTF
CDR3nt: TGTGCCAGCTCACCAACGGGACAGATGGAGGGCTACACCTTC

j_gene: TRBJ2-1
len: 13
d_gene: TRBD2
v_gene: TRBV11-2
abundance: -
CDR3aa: CASSRGLVNEQFF
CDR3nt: TGTGCCAGCAGCAGAGGACTAGTCAATGAGCAGTTCTTC

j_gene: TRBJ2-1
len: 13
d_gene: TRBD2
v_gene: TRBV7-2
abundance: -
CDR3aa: CASSSNSGWEQFF
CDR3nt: TGTGCCAGCAGCTCAAATAGCGGGTGGGAGCAGTTCTTC

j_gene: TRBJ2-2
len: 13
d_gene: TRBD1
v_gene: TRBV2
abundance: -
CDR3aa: CASSDRAAGELFF
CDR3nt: TGTGCCAGCAGCGACAGGGCGGCCGGGGAGCTGTTTTTT

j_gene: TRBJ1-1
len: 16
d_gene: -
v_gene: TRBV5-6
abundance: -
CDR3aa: CASSFSEDRRGTEAFF
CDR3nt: TGTGCCAGCAGCTTTTCGGAGGACCGGAGGGGGACTGAAGCTTTCTTT

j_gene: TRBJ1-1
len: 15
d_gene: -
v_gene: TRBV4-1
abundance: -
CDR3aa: CASSQTSALRTEAFF
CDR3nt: TGCGCCAGCAGCCAAACCTCGGCCCTACGGACTGAAGCTTTCTTT

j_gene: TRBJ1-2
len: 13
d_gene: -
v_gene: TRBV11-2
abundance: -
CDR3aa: CASSRDGQYGYTF
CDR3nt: TGTGCCAGCAGCCGGGACGGACAATATGGCTACACCTTC

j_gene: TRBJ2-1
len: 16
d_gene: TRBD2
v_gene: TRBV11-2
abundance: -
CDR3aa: CASSLVSSGNYNEQFF
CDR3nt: TGTGCCAGCAGCTTAGTATCTAGCGGGAACTACAATGAGCAGTTCTTC

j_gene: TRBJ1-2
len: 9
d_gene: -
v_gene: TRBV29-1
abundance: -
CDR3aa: CSAHPIYTF
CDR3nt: TGCAGCGCGCATCCCATCTACACCTTC

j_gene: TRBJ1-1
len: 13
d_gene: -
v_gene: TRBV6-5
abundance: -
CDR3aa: CASSYSIWGTAFF
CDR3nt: TGTGCCAGCAGTTACTCGATCTGGGGTACAGCTTTCTTT

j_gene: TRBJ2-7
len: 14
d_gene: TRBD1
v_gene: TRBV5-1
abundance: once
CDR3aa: CASSPGTGAQEQYF
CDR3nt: TGCGCCAGCAGCCCCGGGACAGGGGCTCAGGAGCAGTACTTC

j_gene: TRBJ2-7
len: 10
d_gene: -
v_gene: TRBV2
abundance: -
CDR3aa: CASSEGQEYF
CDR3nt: TGTGCCAGCAGTGAAGGACAGGAGTACTTC

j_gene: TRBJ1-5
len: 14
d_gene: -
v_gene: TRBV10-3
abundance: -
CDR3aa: CAISEQGFNQPQHF
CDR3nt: TGTGCCATCAGTGAGCAGGGGTTCAATCAGCCCCAGCATTTT

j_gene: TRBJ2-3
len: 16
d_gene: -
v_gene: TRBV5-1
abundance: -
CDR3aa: CASSPVGRGPTDTQYF
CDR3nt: TGCGCCAGCAGCCCGGTTGGGCGGGGCCCCACAGATACGCAGTATTTT

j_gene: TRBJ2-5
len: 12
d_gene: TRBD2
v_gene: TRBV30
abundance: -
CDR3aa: CAWTWGGETQYF
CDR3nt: TGTGCCTGGACTTGGGGGGGGGAGACCCAGTACTTC

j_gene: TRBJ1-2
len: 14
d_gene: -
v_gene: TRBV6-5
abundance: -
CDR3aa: CASSYSGGNYGYTF
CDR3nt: TGTGCCAGCAGTTACTCGGGGGGTAACTATGGCTACACCTTC

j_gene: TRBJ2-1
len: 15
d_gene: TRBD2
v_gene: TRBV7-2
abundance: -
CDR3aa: CASSLVAGGPGEQFF
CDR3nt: TGTGCCAGCAGCTTAGTGGCGGGAGGGCCGGGTGAGCAGTTCTTC

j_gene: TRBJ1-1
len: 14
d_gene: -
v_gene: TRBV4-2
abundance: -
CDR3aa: CASSQTFMNTEAFF
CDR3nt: TGTGCCAGCAGCCAAACCTTCATGAACACTGAAGCTTTCTTT

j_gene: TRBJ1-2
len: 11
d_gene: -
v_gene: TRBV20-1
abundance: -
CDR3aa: CSANEMAGYTF
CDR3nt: TGCAGTGCTAACGAAATGGCGGGCTACACCTTC

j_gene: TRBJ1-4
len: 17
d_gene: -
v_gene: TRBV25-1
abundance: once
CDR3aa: CASGTRVARNTNEKLFF
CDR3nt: TGTGCCAGCGGGACCCGTGTCGCGAGGAACACTAATGAAAAACTGTTTTTT

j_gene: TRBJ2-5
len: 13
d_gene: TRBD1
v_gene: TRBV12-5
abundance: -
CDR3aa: CASGLQGEETQYF
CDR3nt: TGTGCTAGTGGTTTGCAGGGGGAAGAGACCCAGTACTTC

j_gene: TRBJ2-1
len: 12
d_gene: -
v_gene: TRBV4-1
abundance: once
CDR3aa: CASSQDHNEQFF
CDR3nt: TGCGCCAGCAGCCAAGATCACAATGAGCAGTTCTTC

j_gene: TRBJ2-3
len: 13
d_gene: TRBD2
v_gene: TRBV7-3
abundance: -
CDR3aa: CASSPSGKGTQYF
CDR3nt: TGTGCCAGCAGCCCTAGCGGGAAGGGTACGCAGTATTTT

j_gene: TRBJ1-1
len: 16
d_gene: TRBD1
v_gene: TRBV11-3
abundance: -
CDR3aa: CASKLPGQGAAPGAFF
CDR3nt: TGTGCCAGCAAATTACCAGGACAGGGGGCGGCTCCGGGGGCTTTCTTT

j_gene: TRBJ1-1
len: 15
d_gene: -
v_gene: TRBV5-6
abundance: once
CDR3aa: CASSPGGLARPEAFF
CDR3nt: TGTGCCAGCAGCCCGGGGGGACTGGCACGACCTGAAGCTTTCTTT

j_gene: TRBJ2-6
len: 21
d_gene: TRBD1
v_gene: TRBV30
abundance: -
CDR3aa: CAWSVSRLRTGGSSGANVLTF
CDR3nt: TGTGCCTGGAGTGTAAGCCGCCTTAGGACAGGGGGATCCTCTGGGGCCAACGTCCTGACTTTC

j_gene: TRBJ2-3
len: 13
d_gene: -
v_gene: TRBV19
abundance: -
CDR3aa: CASSREAGDTQYF
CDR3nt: TGTGCCAGTAGCAGGGAGGCAGGAGATACGCAGTATTTT

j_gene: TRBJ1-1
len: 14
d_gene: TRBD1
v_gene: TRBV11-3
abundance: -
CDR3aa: CASSSRQGPSEAFF
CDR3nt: TGTGCCAGCAGCTCCAGACAGGGACCCTCTGAAGCTTTCTTT

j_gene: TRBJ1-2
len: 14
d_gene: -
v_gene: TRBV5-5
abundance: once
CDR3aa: CASSYRSGGYGYTF
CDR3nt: TGTGCCAGCAGCTACCGGAGCGGGGGGTATGGCTACACCTTC

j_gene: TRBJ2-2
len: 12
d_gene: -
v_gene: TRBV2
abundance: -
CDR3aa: CASSDDTGELFF
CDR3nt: TGTGCCAGCAGTGACGACACCGGGGAGCTGTTTTTT

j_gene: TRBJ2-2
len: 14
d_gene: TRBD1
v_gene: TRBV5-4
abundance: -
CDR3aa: CASSSQGATGELFF
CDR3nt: TGTGCCAGCAGCTCCCAGGGGGCCACCGGGGAGCTGTTTTTT

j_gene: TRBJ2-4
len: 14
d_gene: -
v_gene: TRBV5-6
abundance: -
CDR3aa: CASSLAMGKNIQYF
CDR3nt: TGTGCCAGCAGCTTGGCGATGGGCAAAAACATTCAGTACTTC

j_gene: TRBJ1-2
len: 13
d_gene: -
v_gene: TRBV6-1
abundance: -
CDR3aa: CASSEASGLGYTF
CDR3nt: TGTGCCAGCAGTGAAGCCTCAGGGTTGGGCTACACCTTC

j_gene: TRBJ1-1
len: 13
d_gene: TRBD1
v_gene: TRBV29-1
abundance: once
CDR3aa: CSVLRVDRVEAFF
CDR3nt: TGCAGCGTTCTACGAGTGGACAGGGTGGAAGCTTTCTTT

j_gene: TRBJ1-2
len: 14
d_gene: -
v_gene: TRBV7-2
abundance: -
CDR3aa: CASSAPGTLYGYTF
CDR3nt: TGTGCCAGCAGCGCCCCTGGGACACTATATGGCTACACCTTC

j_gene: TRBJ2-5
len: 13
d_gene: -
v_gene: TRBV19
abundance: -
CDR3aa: CASSIGGRETQYF
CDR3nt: TGTGCCAGTAGTATAGGAGGGCGGGAGACCCAGTACTTC

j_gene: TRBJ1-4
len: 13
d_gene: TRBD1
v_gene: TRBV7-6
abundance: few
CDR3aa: CASSRDRGEKLFF
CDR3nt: TGTGCCAGCAGCAGGGACAGGGGGGAAAAACTGTTTTTT

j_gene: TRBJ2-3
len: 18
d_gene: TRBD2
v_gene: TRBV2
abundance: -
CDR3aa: CASSLLAGVTHSTDTQYF
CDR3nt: TGTGCCAGCAGCCTACTAGCGGGAGTGACTCATAGCACAGATACGCAGTATTTT

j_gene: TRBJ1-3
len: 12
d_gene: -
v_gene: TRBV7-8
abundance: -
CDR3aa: CASSYSGNTIYF
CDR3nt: TGTGCCAGCAGTTACTCTGGAAACACCATATATTTT

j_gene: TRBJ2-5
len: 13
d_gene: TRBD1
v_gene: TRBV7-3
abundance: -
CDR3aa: CASSITGGETQYF
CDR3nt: TGTGCCAGCAGCATTACAGGGGGCGAGACCCAGTACTTC

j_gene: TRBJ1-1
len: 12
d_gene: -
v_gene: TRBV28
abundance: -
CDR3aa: CASFDSNTEAFF
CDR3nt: TGTGCCAGCTTTGACAGCAACACTGAAGCTTTCTTT

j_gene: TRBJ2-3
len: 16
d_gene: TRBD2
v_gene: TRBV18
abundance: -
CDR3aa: CASSPLLAGRTDTQYF
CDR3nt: TGTGCCAGCTCACCCTTACTAGCGGGCCGCACAGATACGCAGTATTTT

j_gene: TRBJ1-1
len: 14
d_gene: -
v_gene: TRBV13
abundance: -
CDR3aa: CASSLRSGVPEAFF
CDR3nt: TGTGCCAGCAGCTTAAGGTCAGGGGTCCCTGAAGCTTTCTTT

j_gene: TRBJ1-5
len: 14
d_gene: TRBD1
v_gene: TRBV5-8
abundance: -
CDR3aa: CASSTGTANQPQHF
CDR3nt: TGTGCCAGCAGCACCGGGACAGCCAATCAGCCCCAGCATTTT

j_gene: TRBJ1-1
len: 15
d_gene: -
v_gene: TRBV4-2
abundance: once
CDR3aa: CASSQGGGSGTEAFF
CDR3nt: TGTGCCAGCAGCCAAGGAGGGGGGAGTGGGACTGAAGCTTTCTTT

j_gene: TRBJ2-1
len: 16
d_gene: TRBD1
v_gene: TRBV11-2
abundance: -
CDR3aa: CASSPRTAGGYNEQFF
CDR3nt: TGTGCCAGCAGCCCGAGGACGGCAGGGGGCTACAATGAGCAGTTCTTC

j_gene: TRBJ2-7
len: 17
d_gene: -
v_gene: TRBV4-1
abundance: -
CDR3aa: CASSQQARQAGVYEQYF
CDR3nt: TGCGCCAGCAGCCAACAGGCGCGGCAAGCAGGGGTTTACGAGCAGTACTTC

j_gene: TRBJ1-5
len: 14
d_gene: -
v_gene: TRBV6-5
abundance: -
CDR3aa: CASSYMYSNQPQHF
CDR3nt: TGTGCCAGCAGTTACATGTATAGCAATCAGCCCCAGCATTTT

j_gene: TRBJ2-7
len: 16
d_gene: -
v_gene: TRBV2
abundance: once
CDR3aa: CASSEGPGFGSYEQYF
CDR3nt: TGTGCCAGCAGTGAAGGTCCGGGGTTCGGATCCTACGAGCAGTACTTC

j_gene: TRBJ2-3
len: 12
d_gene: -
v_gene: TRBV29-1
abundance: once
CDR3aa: CSADTGTDTQYF
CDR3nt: TGCAGCGCGGACACGGGCACAGATACGCAGTATTTT

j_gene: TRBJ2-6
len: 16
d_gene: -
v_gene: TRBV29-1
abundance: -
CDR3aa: CSVVQADLSGANVLTF
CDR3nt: TGCAGCGTTGTTCAAGCGGACCTCTCTGGGGCCAACGTCCTGACTTTC

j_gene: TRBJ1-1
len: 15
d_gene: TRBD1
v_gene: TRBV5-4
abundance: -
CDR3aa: CASSFTGARNTEAFF
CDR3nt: TGTGCCAGCAGCTTTACAGGGGCGCGGAACACTGAAGCTTTCTTT

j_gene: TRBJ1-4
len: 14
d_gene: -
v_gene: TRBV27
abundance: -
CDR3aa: CASTIPGSGEKLFF
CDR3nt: TGTGCCAGCACGATCCCGGGGTCAGGTGAAAAACTGTTTTTT